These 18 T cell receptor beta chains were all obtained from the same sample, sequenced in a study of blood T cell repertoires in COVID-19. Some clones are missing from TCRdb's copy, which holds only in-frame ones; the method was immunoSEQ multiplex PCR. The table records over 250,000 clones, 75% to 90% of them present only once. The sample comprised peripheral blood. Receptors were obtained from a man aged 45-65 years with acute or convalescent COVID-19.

The CDR3 spells CASMDRSETQYF. CDR3 in DNA: TGTGCCAGCATGGACAGGAGTGAGACCCAGTACTTC. The chain employs TRBV2 and TRBJ2-5, with 7 bases lining up with TRBD1. Germline V gene data show CDR1 as SNHLY and CDR2 as FYNNEI. This CDR3 is built from 12 residues. Germline trimming cut 7 bases from V and 5 bases from J; bases unmatched to any gene: 4.

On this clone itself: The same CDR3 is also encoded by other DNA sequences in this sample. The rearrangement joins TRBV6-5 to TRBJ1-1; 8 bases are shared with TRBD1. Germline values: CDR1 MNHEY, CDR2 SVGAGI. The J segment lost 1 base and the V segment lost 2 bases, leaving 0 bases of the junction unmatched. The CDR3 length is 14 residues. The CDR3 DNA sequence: TGTGCCAGCAGTTACGGACAGGGGAACACTGAAGCTTTCTTT. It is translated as CASSYGQGNTEAFF.

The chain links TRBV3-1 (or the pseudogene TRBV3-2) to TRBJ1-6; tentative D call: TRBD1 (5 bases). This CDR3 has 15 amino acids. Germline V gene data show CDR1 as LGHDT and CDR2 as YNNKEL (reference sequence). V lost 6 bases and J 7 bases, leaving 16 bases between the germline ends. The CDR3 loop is CASSSRAGVNSPLHF. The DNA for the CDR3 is TGTGCCAGCAGTTCCCGCGCGGGGGTGAATTCACCCCTCCACTTT.

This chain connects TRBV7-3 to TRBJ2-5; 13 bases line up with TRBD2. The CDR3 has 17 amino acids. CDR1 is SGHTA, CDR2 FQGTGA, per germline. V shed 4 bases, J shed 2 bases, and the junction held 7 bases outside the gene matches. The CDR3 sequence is CASSSQRTSGGQETQYF. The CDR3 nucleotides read TGTGCCAGCAGCTCCCAGAGGACTAGCGGGGGACAAGAGACCCAGTACTTC.

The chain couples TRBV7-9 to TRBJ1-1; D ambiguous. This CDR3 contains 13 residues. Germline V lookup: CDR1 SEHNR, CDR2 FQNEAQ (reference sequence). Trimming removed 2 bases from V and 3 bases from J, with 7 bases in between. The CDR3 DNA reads TGTGCCAGCAGCTTATCCCGAGACACTGAAGCTTTCTTT. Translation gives CASSLSRDTEAFF.

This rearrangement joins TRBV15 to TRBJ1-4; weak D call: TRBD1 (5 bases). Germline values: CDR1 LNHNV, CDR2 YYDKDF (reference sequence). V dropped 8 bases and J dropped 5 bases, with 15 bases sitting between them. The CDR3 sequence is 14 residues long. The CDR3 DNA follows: TGTGCCACCGCCCTTCGGACACCCAATGAAAAACTGTTTTTT. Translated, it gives CATALRTPNEKLFF.

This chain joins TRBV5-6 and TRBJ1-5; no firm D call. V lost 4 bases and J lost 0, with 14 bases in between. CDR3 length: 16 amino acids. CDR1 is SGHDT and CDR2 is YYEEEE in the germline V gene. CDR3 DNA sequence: TGTGCCAGCAGCCTACTCGCGACATATAGCAATCAGCCCCAGCATTTT. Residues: CASSLLATYSNQPQHF.

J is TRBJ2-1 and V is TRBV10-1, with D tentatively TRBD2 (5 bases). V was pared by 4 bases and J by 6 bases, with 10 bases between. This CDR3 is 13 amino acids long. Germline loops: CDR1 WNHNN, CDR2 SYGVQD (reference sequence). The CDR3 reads CASSALRGNEQFF. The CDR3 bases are TGCGCCAGCAGTGCCCTTCGGGGCAATGAGCAGTTCTTC.

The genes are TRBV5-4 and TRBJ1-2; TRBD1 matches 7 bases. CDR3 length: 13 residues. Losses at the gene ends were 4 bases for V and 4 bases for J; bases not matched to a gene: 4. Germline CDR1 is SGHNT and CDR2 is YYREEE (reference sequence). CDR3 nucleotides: TGTGCCAGCAGCCCGGGACAGCCCTATGGCTACACCTTC. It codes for CASSPGQPYGYTF.

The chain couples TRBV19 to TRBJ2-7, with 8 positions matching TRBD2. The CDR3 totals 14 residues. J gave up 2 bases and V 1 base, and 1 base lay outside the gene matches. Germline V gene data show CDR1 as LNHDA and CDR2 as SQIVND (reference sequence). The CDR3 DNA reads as TGTGCCAGTAGTATAGGGCGGGAGGCCTACGAGCAGTACTTC. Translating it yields CASSIGREAYEQYF.

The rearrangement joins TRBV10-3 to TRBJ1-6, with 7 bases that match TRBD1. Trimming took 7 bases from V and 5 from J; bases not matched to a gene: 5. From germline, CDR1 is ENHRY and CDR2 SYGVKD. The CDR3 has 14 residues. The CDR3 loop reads CAITSDRDNSPLHF. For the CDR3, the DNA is TGTGCCATCACCTCCGACAGGGATAATTCACCCCTCCACTTT.

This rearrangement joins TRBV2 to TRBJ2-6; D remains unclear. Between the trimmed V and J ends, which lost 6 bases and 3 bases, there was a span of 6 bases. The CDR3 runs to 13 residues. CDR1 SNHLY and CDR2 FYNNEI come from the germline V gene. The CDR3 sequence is CASSEVGANVLTF. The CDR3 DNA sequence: TGTGCCAGCAGCGAGGTTGGGGCCAACGTCCTGACTTTC.

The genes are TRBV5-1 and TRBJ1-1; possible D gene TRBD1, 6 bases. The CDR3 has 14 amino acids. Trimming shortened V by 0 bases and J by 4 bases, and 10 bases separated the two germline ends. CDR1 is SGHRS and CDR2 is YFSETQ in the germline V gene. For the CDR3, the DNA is TGCGCCAGCAGCTTGGAAGCCAGGGGCACTGAAGCTTTCTTT. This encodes CASSLEARGTEAFF.

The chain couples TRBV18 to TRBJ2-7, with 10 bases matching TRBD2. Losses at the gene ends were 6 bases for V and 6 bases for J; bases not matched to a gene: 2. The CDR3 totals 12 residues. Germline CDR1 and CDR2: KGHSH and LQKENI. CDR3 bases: TGTGCCAGCTCCAGCGGGGGGGGCGAGCAGTACTTC. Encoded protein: CASSSGGGEQYF.

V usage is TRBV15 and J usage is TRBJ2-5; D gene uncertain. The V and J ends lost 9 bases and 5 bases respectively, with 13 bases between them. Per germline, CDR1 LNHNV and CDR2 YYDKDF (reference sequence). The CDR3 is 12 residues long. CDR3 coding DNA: TGTGCCACTGCCGAAGTGAGGGAGACCCAGTACTTC. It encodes CATAEVRETQYF.

The CDR3, as DNA: TGTGCCAGCAGTGTGAGCAGGGATCGAGGCTACACCTTC. Encoded protein: CASSVSRDRGYTF. This chain joins TRBV2 and TRBJ1-2, with D possibly being TRBD1 (5 bases). The CDR3 covers 13 residues. Trimming cost V 4 bases and J 8 bases, with 14 bases left between them. The germline V gene encodes CDR1 SNHLY and CDR2 FYNNEI.

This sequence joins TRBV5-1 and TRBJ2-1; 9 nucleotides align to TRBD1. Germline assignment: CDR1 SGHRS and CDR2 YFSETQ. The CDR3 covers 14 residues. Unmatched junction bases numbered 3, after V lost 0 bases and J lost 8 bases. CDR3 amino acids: CASSLVRTGDEQFF. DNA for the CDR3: TGCGCCAGCAGCTTGGTTCGGACAGGGGATGAGCAGTTCTTC. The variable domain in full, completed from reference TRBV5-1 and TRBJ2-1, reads KAGVTQTPRYLIKTRGQQVTLSCSPISGHRSVSWYQQTPGQGLQFLFEYFSETQRNKGNFPGRFSGRQFSNSRSEMNVSTLELGDSALYLCASSLVRTGDEQFFGPGTRLTVL.

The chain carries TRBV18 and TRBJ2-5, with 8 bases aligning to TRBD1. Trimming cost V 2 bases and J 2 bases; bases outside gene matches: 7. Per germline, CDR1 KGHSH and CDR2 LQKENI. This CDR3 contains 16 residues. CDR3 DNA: TGTGCCAGCTCACCATGGACAGGGCCGCGGCAAGAGACCCAGTACTTC. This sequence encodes CASSPWTGPRQETQYF.